These T cell receptor beta chains were read from a single sample in a study of T cell responses to AZD1222 COVID-19 vaccine. Profiling relied on immunoSEQ multiplex PCR, and the TCRdb table lists in-frame clones only, not all of them. The data contain about 110,000 clones, roughly 89% of them singletons. The specimen was peripheral blood, collected on day 0 of MenACWY control vaccination. These receptor sequences come from an adult in good health. Each CDR3 is given with its conserved first and last residue. Each record gives: clone size, J gene, D gene, V gene, CDR3 DNA, CDR3 protein. The D gene is left open where the match is weak. The size entry is marked missing in some rows and otherwise reads once, few, many or a size class.

abundance: once; j_gene: TRBJ1-2; d_gene: -; v_gene: TRBV5-8; CDR3nt: TGTGCCAGCAGCTCCGGGATGTTATGGAGGTACACCTTC; CDR3aa: CASSSGMLWRYTF
abundance: -; j_gene: TRBJ1-3; d_gene: -; v_gene: TRBV6-5; CDR3nt: TGTGCCAGCAGTTACGGGGCAGGCCCTCCTGGAAACACCATATATTTT; CDR3aa: CASSYGAGPPGNTIYF
abundance: -; j_gene: TRBJ2-5; d_gene: -; v_gene: TRBV28; CDR3nt: TGTGCCAGCAGTTTAGTGGGGTTTAACCAAGAGACCCAGTACTTC; CDR3aa: CASSLVGFNQETQYF
abundance: -; j_gene: TRBJ2-2; d_gene: -; v_gene: TRBV19; CDR3nt: TGTGCCAGTAGTATAGATAGACGAGCCTCGAGCACCGGGGAGCTGTTTTTT; CDR3aa: CASSIDRRASSTGELFF
abundance: -; j_gene: TRBJ2-7; d_gene: TRBD2; v_gene: TRBV6-5; CDR3nt: TGTGCCAGCAGTCGCGGGGGGGCGGGGGAGCAGTACTTC; CDR3aa: CASSRGGAGEQYF
abundance: once; j_gene: TRBJ2-1; d_gene: -; v_gene: TRBV5-1; CDR3nt: TGCGCCAGCAGCTTGTATGGGAGTTACAATGAGCAGTTCTTC; CDR3aa: CASSLYGSYNEQFF
abundance: -; j_gene: TRBJ1-2; d_gene: -; v_gene: TRBV6-5; CDR3nt: TGTGCCATCACAACCGTACCCCAGGGATCCTATGGCTACACCTTC; CDR3aa: CAITTVPQGSYGYTF
abundance: -; j_gene: TRBJ1-1; d_gene: -; v_gene: TRBV19; CDR3nt: TGTGCCAGTAGTATTGGCTATGAATGGACTGAAGCTTTCTTT; CDR3aa: CASSIGYEWTEAFF
abundance: -; j_gene: TRBJ1-2; d_gene: -; v_gene: TRBV27; CDR3nt: TGTGCCAGCAGTTTCGTAGGGGGATCTATCTTTGGTGGCTACACCTTC; CDR3aa: CASSFVGGSIFGGYTF
abundance: -; j_gene: TRBJ1-2; d_gene: -; v_gene: TRBV6-5; CDR3nt: TGTGCCAGCAGCTACCGGGGCCTCAACTATGGCTACACCTTC; CDR3aa: CASSYRGLNYGYTF
abundance: -; j_gene: TRBJ1-2; d_gene: -; v_gene: TRBV5-4; CDR3nt: TGTGCCAGCGGGATACAGGGCGCCTATGGCTACACCTTC; CDR3aa: CASGIQGAYGYTF
abundance: -; j_gene: TRBJ1-1; d_gene: -; v_gene: TRBV14; CDR3nt: TGTGCCAGCAGCCCCCTGAGTGGGAACACTGAAGCTTTCTTT; CDR3aa: CASSPLSGNTEAFF
abundance: -; j_gene: TRBJ2-1; d_gene: TRBD2; v_gene: TRBV7-3; CDR3nt: TGTGCCAGCAGCTCGAGCGGGGTAAGCTCCTACAATGAGCAGTTCTTC; CDR3aa: CASSSSGVSSYNEQFF
abundance: -; j_gene: TRBJ2-4; d_gene: TRBD1; v_gene: TRBV2; CDR3nt: TGTGCCAGCATAGGGACAGGGAGGACCTCGGCCAAAAACATTCAGTACTTC; CDR3aa: CASIGTGRTSAKNIQYF
abundance: -; j_gene: TRBJ1-1; d_gene: -; v_gene: TRBV20-1; CDR3nt: TGCAGTGCTGGCCGTAGCACTGAAGCTTTCTTT; CDR3aa: CSAGRSTEAFF
abundance: -; j_gene: TRBJ2-5; d_gene: -; v_gene: TRBV7-2; CDR3nt: TGTGCCAGCAGCCTGGTTAGGGGACAAGAGACCCAGTACTTC; CDR3aa: CASSLVRGQETQYF
abundance: -; j_gene: TRBJ1-2; d_gene: -; v_gene: TRBV6-5; CDR3nt: TGTGCCAGCAGTCCGTCCTGGGACTATGGCTACACCTTC; CDR3aa: CASSPSWDYGYTF
abundance: -; j_gene: TRBJ1-1; d_gene: TRBD1; v_gene: TRBV23-1; CDR3nt: TGCGCCAGCAGTCAATCCCTCGACAGGGGCCGGAACACTGAAGCTTTCTTT; CDR3aa: CASSQSLDRGRNTEAFF
abundance: -; j_gene: TRBJ2-7; d_gene: TRBD2; v_gene: TRBV5-8; CDR3nt: TGTGCCAGCAGCTTGGAGAGCGGGGGGGCGGGGGAGCAGTACTTC; CDR3aa: CASSLESGGAGEQYF